Listed here are 6 T cell receptor beta chains from one sample, sequenced in a study of cytomegalovirus exposure and HLA in healthy donors. Primers included in the PCR were 60 Vbeta and 13 Jbeta primers. Generated by immunoSEQ multiplex PCR, the TCRdb table keeps only in-frame clones and is missing some. This repertoire shows fewer than 90,000 clones, about 76% found once; its top ten account for over 9.5%. The material sequenced was PBMCs. Receptors were obtained from a man aged 25 to 45 in good health and CMV-seropositive.

The CDR3 DNA sequence: TGTGCCAGCAGCCAAGTTGACAGGCGTCCCAACTATGGCTACACCTTC. This encodes CASSQVDRRPNYGYTF. This chain uses TRBV4-2 with TRBJ1-2; D is possibly TRBD1 (6 bases). V gave up 1 base and J gave up 2 bases, with 14 bases separating them. The CDR3 is made up of 16 amino acids. Looked up from germline, CDR1 is LGHNA and CDR2 is YNFKEQ.

The chain is built from TRBV28 and TRBJ2-3; D possibly corresponds to TRBD2 (5 bases). The V end was cut by 3 bases, the J end by 1 base, with 11 bases between. Germline V CDR1 and CDR2: MDHEN, SYDVKM. The CDR3 is 15 amino acids. The CDR3 DNA reads as TGTGCCAGCAGTTTTGAGCTAGCCCGCACAGATACGCAGTATTTT. It encodes CASSFELARTDTQYF.

The chain uses TRBV2 and TRBJ1-4; TRBD1 aligns across 12 bases. CDR1 is SNHLY and CDR2 is FYNNEI in the germline V gene. This CDR3 has 17 residues. V lost 9 bases, J lost 2 bases, and 10 bases stayed unmatched. CDR3 sequence reads: CASTGTGGDATNEKLFF. The DNA of the CDR3 is TGTGCCAGTACCGGGACAGGGGGCGATGCCACTAATGAAAAACTGTTTTTT.

This rearrangement joins TRBV27 to TRBJ2-3, with TRBD1 as a possible D gene (6 bases). Germline V lookup: CDR1 MNHEY, CDR2 SMNVEV (reference sequence). This CDR3 contains 14 residues. V was trimmed by 6 bases and J by 2 bases, leaving 12 bases between them. The chain's CDR3 is CASREQGATDTQYF. In DNA form, the CDR3 reads TGTGCCAGCAGGGAACAGGGAGCCACAGATACGCAGTATTTT.

The gene calls are TRBV10-3 and TRBJ1-5; 9 nucleotides match TRBD1. The CDR3 contains 15 residues. V dropped 5 bases and J dropped 3; count of bases not matched to a gene: 5. Germline loops: CDR1 ENHRY, CDR2 SYGVKD. In nucleotides, the CDR3 is TGTGCCATCAGTCCAGGGACAGGGCTCAATCAGCCCCAGCATTTT. This encodes CAISPGTGLNQPQHF.

J is TRBJ1-3 and V is TRBV28, with 7 bases aligning to TRBD1. Germline V lookup: CDR1 MDHEN, CDR2 SYDVKM. The CDR3 consists of 14 residues. The V segment lost 3 bases and the J segment 5 bases; nucleotides outside the gene matches: 4. The CDR3 DNA reads TGTGCCAGCAGTTTCCGGGACAGTCGAAACACCATATATTTT. Its translation: CASSFRDSRNTIYF.